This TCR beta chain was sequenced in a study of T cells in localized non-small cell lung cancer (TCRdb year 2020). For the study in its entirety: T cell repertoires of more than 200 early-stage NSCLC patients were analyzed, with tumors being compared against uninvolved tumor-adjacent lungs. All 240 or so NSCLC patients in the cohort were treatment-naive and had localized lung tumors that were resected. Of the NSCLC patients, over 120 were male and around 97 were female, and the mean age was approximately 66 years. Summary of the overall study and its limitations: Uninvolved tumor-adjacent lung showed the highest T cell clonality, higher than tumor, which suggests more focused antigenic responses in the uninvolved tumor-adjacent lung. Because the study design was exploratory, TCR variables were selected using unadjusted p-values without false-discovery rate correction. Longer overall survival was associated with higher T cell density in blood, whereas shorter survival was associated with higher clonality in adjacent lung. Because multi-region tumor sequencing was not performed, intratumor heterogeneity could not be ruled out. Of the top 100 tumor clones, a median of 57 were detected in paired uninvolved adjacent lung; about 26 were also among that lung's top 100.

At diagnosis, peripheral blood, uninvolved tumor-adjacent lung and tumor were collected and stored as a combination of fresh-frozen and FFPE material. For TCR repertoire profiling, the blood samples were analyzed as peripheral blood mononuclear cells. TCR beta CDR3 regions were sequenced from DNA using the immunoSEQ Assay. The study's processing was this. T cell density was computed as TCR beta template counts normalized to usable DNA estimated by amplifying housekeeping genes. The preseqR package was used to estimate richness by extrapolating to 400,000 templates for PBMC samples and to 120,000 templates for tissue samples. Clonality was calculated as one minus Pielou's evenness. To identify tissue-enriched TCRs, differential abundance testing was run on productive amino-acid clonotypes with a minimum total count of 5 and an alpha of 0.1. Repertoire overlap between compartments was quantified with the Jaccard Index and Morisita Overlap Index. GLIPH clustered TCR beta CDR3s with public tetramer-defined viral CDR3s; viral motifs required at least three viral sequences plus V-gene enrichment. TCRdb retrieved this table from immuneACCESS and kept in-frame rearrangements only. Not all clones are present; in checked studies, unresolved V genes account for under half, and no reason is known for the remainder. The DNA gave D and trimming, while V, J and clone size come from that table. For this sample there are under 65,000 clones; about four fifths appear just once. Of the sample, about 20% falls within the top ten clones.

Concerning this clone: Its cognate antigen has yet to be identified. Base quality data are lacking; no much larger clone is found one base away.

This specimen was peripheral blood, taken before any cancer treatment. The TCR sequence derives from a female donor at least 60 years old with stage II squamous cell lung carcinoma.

The nucleotide sequence reads TGTGCCAGCTCACCACGAGAGAACACTGAAGCTTTCTTT. This sequence encodes CASSPRENTEAFF. The chain is made from TRBV18 and TRBJ1-1, with the D gene not clear enough to name. The CDR3 starts with the cysteine, ends with the phenylalanine, and has 13 residues. The sequence is cut down to CDR3 DNA, 39 bases in frame from base 1. V is cut by 1 base and J by 1 base, and the space between the germline ends is 4 bases. The germline V gene gives CDR1 as KGHSH and CDR2 as LQKENI.